This entry lists 32 T cell receptor beta chains sequenced from one sample in a study of regulatory T cells in long-lasting Graves disease. Time point described: newly diagnosed GD, antithyroid drugs for less than 3 months. With RNA extracted from PBMCs as input, the TCR library was made. Arm-PCR of CDR3 regions and iRepertoire HTBI primers were the basis on which TCR beta libraries were built. TCRdb passed the multiplex PCR reads through MiXCR, listing each CDR3 protein once. The sample consists of roughly 610,000 distinct CDR3 sequences, about 16% of them appearing once. This same sample was also part of a study on T cells in Graves' hyperthyroidism and ophthalmopathy.

The sequencing here drew on peripheral blood mononuclear cells (PBMCs), taken at new diagnosis, from a patient treated with antithyroid drugs. The receptors stem from a man aged 18 to 29 with Graves disease.

This clonotype appeared many times. This chain uses TRBV6-1 with TRBJ2-5; maybe TRBD2 (5 bases). This CDR3 comprises 13 residues. Trimming shortened V by 5 bases and J by 3 bases, and 10 bases separated the two germline ends. Germline V gene lookup returns CDR1 MNHNS and CDR2 SASEGT. The CDR3: CASSPGVKETQYF. CDR3 bases: TGTGCCAGCAGTCCCGGGGTTAAAGAGACCCAGTACTTC.

The chain joins TRBV9 to TRBJ2-2, with TRBD2 identical over 7 bases. The CDR3 totals 15 residues. Trimming cost V 3 bases and J 0 bases; bases outside gene matches: 2. In germline, CDR1 is SGDLS, CDR2 YYNGEE. CDR3 DNA sequence: TGTGCCAGCAGCGGGGGACTACCGAACACCGGGGAGCTGTTTTTT. This encodes CASSGGLPNTGELFF. The full variable domain, its missing parts supplied by reference TRBV9 and TRBJ2-2, is DSGVTQTPKHLITATGQRVTLRCSPRSGDLSVYWYQQSLDQGLQFLIQYYNGEERAKGNILERFSAQQFPDLHSELNLSSLELGDSALYFCASSGGLPNTGELFFGEGSRLTVL.

This clonotype has a handful of counts. The chain is built from TRBV28 and TRBJ1-2; D is unresolved. V lost 5 bases to trimming and J lost 8 bases, with 12 bases between them. The CDR3 is 12 residues long. CDR1 and CDR2 from the germline V gene are MDHEN and SYDVKM. CDR3: CASSGFLGGYTF. The CDR3 DNA reads as TGTGCCAGCAGTGGGTTTCTTGGGGGCTACACCTTC.

This clonotype has a handful of counts. The chain carries TRBV4-1 and TRBJ1-2; 7 bases align to TRBD1. Germline V gene lookup returns CDR1 MGHRA and CDR2 YSYEKL. With 1 base clipped from V and 5 bases from J, the junction kept 10 bases outside the gene matches. The CDR3 covers 16 residues. CDR3 amino acids: CASSQVFGQAEYGYTF. The CDR3 nucleotides read TGCGCCAGCAGCCAAGTCTTCGGACAGGCCGAATATGGCTACACCTTC.

A few counts support this clonotype. This chain joins TRBV2 and TRBJ1-5; 10 nucleotides agree with TRBD1. There are 14 residues in the CDR3. The J segment lost 4 bases and the V segment lost 6 bases, leaving 3 bases of the junction unmatched. Per the germline V gene, CDR1 is SNHLY and CDR2 is FYNNEI. CDR3 residues: CASRGTGVNQPQHF. For the CDR3, the DNA is TGTGCCAGCAGGGGGACAGGGGTGAATCAGCCCCAGCATTTT.

The CDR3 sequence: CASSVEREGSQFF. CDR3 bases: TGTGCCAGCAGCGTAGAACGGGAGGGCTCGCAGTTCTTC. The chain joins TRBV9 to TRBJ2-1; TRBD2 aligns across 8 bases. Trimming at V came to 0 bases and at J to 12 bases, leaving 5 bases not matched to a gene. Per germline, CDR1 SGDLS and CDR2 YYNGEE. This CDR3 has 13 amino acids.

The chain uses TRBV19 and TRBJ2-1; TRBD2 is a possible D gene (5 bases). Germline V CDR1 and CDR2: LNHDA, SQIVND (reference sequence). The CDR3 contains 13 residues. Trimming took 1 base from V and 8 from J, leaving 9 bases between them. The chain's CDR3 is CASSIVRADEQFF. CDR3 in DNA: TGTGCCAGTAGTATAGTGAGGGCCGATGAGCAGTTCTTC.

As for this clonotype: At one of its ends the junction is not consistent with the germline gene, which may arise from a read error. The chain uses TRBV2 and TRBJ1-3; D is ambiguous. This CDR3 spans 13 amino acids. Germline loops: CDR1 SNHLY, CDR2 FYNNEI. Here the CDR3 DNA reads TGTGCCAGCAGTGAGACATCTGGAAACGCCATATATTTT. Translation: CASSETSGNAIYF. Together with reference TRBV2 and TRBJ1-3, the CDR3 gives the full variable domain: EPEVTQTPSHQVTQMGQEVILRCVPISNHLYFYWYRQILGQKVEFLVSFYNNEISEKSEIFDDQFSVERPDGSNFTLKIRSTKLEDSAMYFCASSETSGNAIYFGEGSWLTVV.

The V gene is TRBV19, the J gene TRBJ2-7; TRBD1 agrees at 7 bases. This CDR3 spans 12 amino acids. Germline V gene sequence: CDR1 LNHDA, CDR2 SQIVND (reference sequence). Trimming at V came to 10 bases and at J to 2 bases, leaving 5 bases not matched to a gene. CDR3 region: CATRDRAYEQYF. The CDR3 DNA follows: TGTGCCACCCGGGACAGAGCCTACGAGCAGTACTTC.

Only a few counts were recorded for this clonotype. The V gene is TRBV7-9, the J gene TRBJ2-1; TRBD1 might be the D (6 bases). Trimming pared 5 bases from V and 5 bases from J, leaving 13 bases between. The length of the CDR3 is 14 residues. Germline CDR1 and CDR2: SEHNR and FQNEAQ (reference sequence). CDR3 sequence reads: CASSQTGLNNEQFF. CDR3 DNA: TGTGCCAGCAGCCAGACAGGCTTAAACAATGAGCAGTTCTTC.

A note on this clonotype: With only one base between it and a far larger clone, this is likely a read error. This sequence joins TRBV7-9 and TRBJ1-5, with TRBD1 identical over 7 bases. This CDR3 is 13 amino acids long. The ends lost 5 bases at V and 8 bases at J; junction bases unmatched: 6. Germline CDR1 reads SEHNR; CDR2 reads FQNEAQ (reference sequence). This CDR3 is CASSPGGEEPQHF. The CDR3 region has the DNA TGTGCCAGCAGCCCAGGGGGGGAAGAGCCCCAGCATTTT.

This clonotype was observed many times. This sequence joins TRBV2 and TRBJ2-3; the D is unclear. Between the trimmed V and J ends, which lost 7 bases and 0 bases, there was a span of 14 bases. The CDR3 sequence is 15 residues long. Germline CDR1 and CDR2: SNHLY and FYNNEI. The CDR3 is CASTLTMSSTDTQYF. CDR3 nucleotides: TGTGCCAGCACCCTAACTATGAGTAGCACAGATACGCAGTATTTT.

This clonotype was recorded at least ten times. Sequence at one end of the junction differs from germline and may be a read error. The rearrangement joins TRBV10-3 to TRBJ1-1; the D is unclear. Per germline, CDR1 ENHRY and CDR2 SYGVKD. This CDR3 has 11 amino acids. For the CDR3, the DNA is TGTGCCATCCGAAGGAACACTGAGGCTTTCTTT. The encoded protein is CAIRRNTEAFF.

Concerning this clonotype: A much more abundant neighbour one base away suggests this may be a read error. The V call is TRBV28, the J call TRBJ1-1, with 11 bases matching TRBD1. The germline gives CDR1 MDHEN, CDR2 SYDVKM. This CDR3 is 17 amino acids long. CDR3 DNA: TGTGCCAGCAGTAAATTGAGGACAGGGGGCGCAGGAACTGAAGCTTCCTTT. It yields the protein CASSKLRTGGAGTEASF.

This rearrangement joins TRBV5-1 to TRBJ1-1; D is uncertain. V lost 7 bases and J 0 bases, leaving 16 bases between the germline ends. Germline CDR1 reads SGHRS; CDR2 reads YFSETQ. This CDR3 is 15 amino acids long. The CDR3 loop is CASALSEGMNTEAFF. In DNA form, the CDR3 reads TGCGCCAGCGCGCTCTCGGAGGGAATGAACACTGAAGCTTTCTTT. The full variable domain, its missing parts supplied by reference TRBV5-1 and TRBJ1-1, is KAGVTQTPRYLIKTRGQQVTLSCSPISGHRSVSWYQQTPGQGLQFLFEYFSETQRNKGNFPGRFSGRQFSNSRSEMNVSTLELGDSALYLCASALSEGMNTEAFFGQGTRLTVV.

V is TRBV6-7 and J is TRBJ2-3; D might be TRBD2 (6 bases). TRBV6-7 is treated as an ORF (open reading frame) with a function not yet certain. This CDR3 is built from 17 residues. V was shortened by 7 bases and J by 0 bases, with 20 bases between the two germline ends. DNA for the CDR3: TGTGCCAGCACCGCTCCGAGGAGACTAGAGAGCACAGATACGCAGTATTTT. Residues: CASTAPRRLESTDTQYF.

A few counts support this clonotype. The chain joins TRBV20-1 to TRBJ2-1, with a possible D match to TRBD2 (5 bases). Germline CDR1 DFQATT, CDR2 SNEGSKA (reference sequence). The CDR3 contains 12 residues. Trimming stripped 4 bases from V and 8 bases from J, with 12 bases between. This CDR3 is CSAIEGLDEQFF. CDR3 in DNA: TGCAGTGCTATCGAGGGATTGGATGAGCAGTTCTTC.

This clonotype turned up a few times. This chain joins TRBV7-9 and TRBJ2-7, with a possible D match to TRBD1 (5 bases). Germline lookup yields CDR1 SEHNR and CDR2 FQNEAQ (reference sequence). CDR3 length: 14 residues. The germline V and J ends were trimmed by 5 bases and 2 bases, with 13 bases remaining between them. CDR3: CASSLGQPAYEQYF. DNA for the CDR3: TGTGCCAGCAGCCTTGGACAACCCGCCTACGAGCAGTACTTC.

The genes are TRBV30 and TRBJ1-6; 7 bases align to TRBD1. The trim removed 3 bases at V and 7 bases at J, leaving 15 bases unmatched. Germline V gene sequence: CDR1 GTSNPN, CDR2 SVGIG (reference sequence). The length of the CDR3 is 17 residues. The CDR3: CAWSLRAQGVANSPLHF. In DNA, the CDR3 is TGTGCCTGGAGCTTAAGGGCCCAGGGGGTAGCAAATTCACCCCTCCACTTT.

This clonotype turned up a few times. The chain couples TRBV5-1 to TRBJ2-7; D may be TRBD2 (5 bases). V was pared by 4 bases and J by 0 bases, with 17 bases between. The CDR3 runs to 16 residues. The germline V gene encodes CDR1 SGHRS and CDR2 YFSETQ. This chain's CDR3 is CASSLVGWENSYEQYF. CDR3 DNA: TGCGCCAGCAGCCTAGTCGGGTGGGAGAACTCCTACGAGCAGTACTTC.

This clonotype was counted at least ten times. V usage is TRBV29-1 and J usage is TRBJ2-1; TRBD2 might be the D (6 bases). This CDR3 is 15 amino acids long. Trimming took off 1 base at V and 7 bases at J, with 17 bases between the two ends. Germline V gives CDR1 SQVTM, CDR2 ANQGSEA. This CDR3 reads CSVEGGRETDNEQFF. The CDR3 nucleotides read TGCAGCGTTGAAGGTGGACGGGAGACGGATAATGAGCAGTTCTTC.

The chain is built from TRBV9 and TRBJ1-2; tentatively, D is TRBD1 (5 bases). The CDR3 has 17 residues. The germline CDR1 and CDR2 sequences are SGDLS and YYNGEE. Trimming removed 0 bases at V and 1 base at J, with 16 bases between. CDR3 nucleotides: TGTGCCAGCAGCGTAGCCAGGGATGAGATAGGTAACTATGGCTACACCTTC. Protein: CASSVARDEIGNYGYTF.

The rearrangement uses TRBV3-1 and TRBJ2-7; D possibly corresponds to TRBD2 (6 bases). The V end was cut by 4 bases, the J end by 0 bases, with 19 bases between. Germline V CDR1 and CDR2: LGHDT, YNNKEL (reference sequence). The CDR3 covers 17 residues. This CDR3 is CASSPFFWGGSSYEQYF. The CDR3 coding sequence is TGTGCCAGCAGCCCCTTTTTTTGGGGAGGAAGCTCCTACGAGCAGTACTTC.

This clonotype was recorded at least ten times. In DNA form, the CDR3 reads TGTGCCAGCAGCTTGGGGACAGACTACAATGAGCAGTTCTTC. Translated: CASSLGTDYNEQFF. The gene calls are TRBV7-9 and TRBJ2-1; TRBD1 matches at 7 bases. This CDR3 region has 14 residues. Germline CDR1 reads SEHNR; CDR2 reads FQNEAQ (reference sequence). Germline trimming cut 3 bases from V and 3 bases from J; bases unmatched to any gene: 2.

In its sample, this clonotype was seen a few times. The chain recombines TRBV10-3 with TRBJ1-1; TRBD1 is a possible D gene (5 bases). The CDR3 runs to 16 residues. Trimming cost V 7 bases and J 1 base, with 19 bases left between them. Germline V gives CDR1 ENHRY, CDR2 SYGVKD. DNA for the CDR3: TGTGCCATCAATCCCGCCGGGGGAGGCTCGAACACTGAAGCTTTCTTT. Translating gives CAINPAGGGSNTEAFF.

Many counts were recorded for this clonotype. The V and J genes are TRBV3-1 and TRBJ2-3, with 9 bases aligning to TRBD2. Germline-derived CDR1 and CDR2 are LGHDT and YNNKEL (reference sequence). The CDR3 has 16 residues. The J segment lost 2 bases and the V segment lost 2 bases, leaving 5 bases of the junction unmatched. The CDR3 DNA reads TGTGCCAGCAGCCAACAAGCGGGAGGTCTCACAGATACGCAGTATTTT. Translated: CASSQQAGGLTDTQYF.

This clonotype was detected once. A much more abundant neighbour one base away suggests this may be a read error. The chain has TRBV12-3 or TRBV12-4 and TRBJ1-4; TRBD1 matches 8 bases. This CDR3 region has 14 residues. This CDR3 reads CASRLTGENEKLSF. The CDR3 DNA sequence: TGTGCCAGCAGATTGACAGGGGAGAATGAAAAACTGTCTTTT.

This clonotype has ten or more counts. The CDR3 coding sequence is TGCAGTGCCAGGCGCTGGCCAGGGGGGAGAGCACCCCTCCACTTT. It codes for CSARRWPGGRAPLHF. The chain links TRBV20-1 to TRBJ1-6; 7 bases are shared with TRBD1. This CDR3 comprises 15 residues. The trim removed 6 bases at V and 11 bases at J, leaving 16 bases unmatched. Germline CDR1 and CDR2: DFQATT and SNEGSKA (reference sequence).

This clonotype was detected ten times or more. The chain employs TRBV3-1 and TRBJ2-1; tentative D call: TRBD2 (7 bases). Between the trimmed V and J ends, which lost 0 bases and 1 base, there was a span of 13 bases. CDR1 is LGHDT and CDR2 is YNNKEL in the germline V gene (reference sequence). CDR3 length equals 17 residues. Written as DNA, the CDR3 is TGTGCCAGCAGCCAAGAAGGGCGGGGGCTGTCCTACAATGAGCAGTTCTTC. Protein: CASSQEGRGLSYNEQFF.

This clonotype was seen repeatedly, ten times or more. The J gene is TRBJ2-7, the V gene TRBV11-2; TRBD2 is a possible D gene (5 bases). The CDR3 is 11 amino acids. Trimming took off 6 bases at V and 9 bases at J, with 12 bases between the two ends. Germline V gene sequence: CDR1 SGHAT, CDR2 FQNNGV. CDR3 loop: CASSTTRGQYF. The CDR3, as DNA: TGTGCCAGCAGTACGACACGGGGGCAGTACTTC. The complete variable domain, with remaining parts taken from reference TRBV11-2 and TRBJ2-7, reads EAGVAQSPRYKIIEKRQSVAFWCNPISGHATLYWYQQILGQGPKLLIQFQNNGVVDDSQLPKDRFSAERLKGVDSTLKIQPAKLEDSAVYLCASSTTRGQYFGPGTRLTVT.

The V and J genes are TRBV5-5 and TRBJ1-2; a weak D match, TRBD1 (5 bases). The CDR3 is 13 amino acids. The V end was cut by 5 bases, the J end by 7 bases, with 15 bases between. Germline V gene data show CDR1 as SGHKS and CDR2 as YYEKEE (reference sequence). As DNA, the CDR3 is TGTGCCAGCAGTCCCAGGGCAGGGTTTGGCTACACCTTC. Protein product: CASSPRAGFGYTF.

This clonotype appeared many times. This chain connects TRBV6-2 or TRBV6-3 to TRBJ2-5; D is uncertain. V shed 5 bases and J shed 5 bases, with 15 bases lying between them. The CDR3 is 14 amino acids. Per the germline V gene, CDR1 is MNHEY and CDR2 is SVGEGT. This chain's CDR3 is CASSREALRETQYF. CDR3 bases: TGTGCCAGCAGTCGTGAGGCCCTGCGGGAGACCCAGTACTTC.